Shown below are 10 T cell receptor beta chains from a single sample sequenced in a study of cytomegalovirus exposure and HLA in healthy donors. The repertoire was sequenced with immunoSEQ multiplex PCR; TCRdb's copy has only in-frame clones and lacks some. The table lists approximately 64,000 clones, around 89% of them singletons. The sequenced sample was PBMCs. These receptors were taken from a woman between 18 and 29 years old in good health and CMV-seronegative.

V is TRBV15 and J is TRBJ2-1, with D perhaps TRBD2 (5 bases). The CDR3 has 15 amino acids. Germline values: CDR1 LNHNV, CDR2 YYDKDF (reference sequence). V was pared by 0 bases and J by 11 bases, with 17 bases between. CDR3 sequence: CATSRESDGSLKQFF. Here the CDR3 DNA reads TGTGCCACCAGCAGAGAATCGGATGGGAGCCTTAAGCAGTTCTTC.

For the CDR3, the DNA is TGTGCCAGTAGTATAGTCTGGCGGGGGGGCAATGAGCAGTTCTTC. It is translated as CASSIVWRGGNEQFF. J is TRBJ2-1 and V is TRBV19; 9 bases match TRBD2. This CDR3 is built from 15 residues. Germline assignment: CDR1 LNHDA and CDR2 SQIVND (reference sequence). Trimming took 1 base from V and 6 from J; bases not matched to a gene: 4.

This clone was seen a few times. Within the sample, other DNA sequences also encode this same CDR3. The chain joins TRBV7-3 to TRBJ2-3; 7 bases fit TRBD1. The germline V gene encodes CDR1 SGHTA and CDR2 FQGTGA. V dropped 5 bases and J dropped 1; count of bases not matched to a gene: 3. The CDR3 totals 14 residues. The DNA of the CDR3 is TGTGCCAGCAGCCTTACAGGGGGCACAGATACGCAGTATTTT. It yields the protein CASSLTGGTDTQYF.

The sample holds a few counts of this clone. CDR3 bases: TGCGCCAGCAGCCAAGATCTAACTAGCGGGGGTTATAGCACAGATACGCAGTATTTT. It codes for CASSQDLTSGGYSTDTQYF. This chain joins TRBV4-3 and TRBJ2-3; 11 bases are shared with TRBD2. V was pared by 0 bases and J by 0 bases, with 8 bases of the junction left unmatched. This CDR3 has 19 residues. Germline V gene data show CDR1 as LGHNA and CDR2 as YSLEER.

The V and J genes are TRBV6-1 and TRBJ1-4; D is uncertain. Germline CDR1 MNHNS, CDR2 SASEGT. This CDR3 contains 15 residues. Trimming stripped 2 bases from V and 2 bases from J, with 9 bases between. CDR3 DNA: TGTGCCAGCAGTGAACGGTGGTCTACTAATGAAAAACTGTTTTTT. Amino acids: CASSERWSTNEKLFF.

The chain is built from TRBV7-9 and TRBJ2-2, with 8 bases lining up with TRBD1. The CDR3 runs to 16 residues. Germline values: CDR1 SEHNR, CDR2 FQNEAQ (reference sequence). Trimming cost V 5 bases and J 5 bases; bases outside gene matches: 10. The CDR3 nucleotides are TGTGCCAGCAGCCCTCGGACAGGGTCGGTGACCGGGGAGCTGTTTTTT. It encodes CASSPRTGSVTGELFF.

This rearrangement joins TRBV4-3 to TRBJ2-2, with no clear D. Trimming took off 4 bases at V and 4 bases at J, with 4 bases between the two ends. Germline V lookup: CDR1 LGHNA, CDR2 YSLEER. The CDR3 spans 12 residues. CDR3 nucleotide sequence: TGCGCCAGCAGCCGAGGCACCGGGGAGCTGTTTTTT. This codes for CASSRGTGELFF.

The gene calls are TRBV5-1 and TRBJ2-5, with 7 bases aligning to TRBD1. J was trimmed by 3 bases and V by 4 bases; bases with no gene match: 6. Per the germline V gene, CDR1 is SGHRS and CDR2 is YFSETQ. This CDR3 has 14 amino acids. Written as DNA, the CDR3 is TGCGCCAGCAGCAACCGGGACAGAGAAGAGACCCAGTACTTC. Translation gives CASSNRDREETQYF.

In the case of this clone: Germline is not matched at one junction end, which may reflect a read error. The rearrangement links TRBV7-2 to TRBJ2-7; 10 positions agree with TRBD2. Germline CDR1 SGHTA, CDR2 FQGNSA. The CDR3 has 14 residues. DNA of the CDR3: TGTGCCAGCAGCGTAGCGGGAGGAAGTTACGAGCAGTACTTC. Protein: CASSVAGGSYEQYF.

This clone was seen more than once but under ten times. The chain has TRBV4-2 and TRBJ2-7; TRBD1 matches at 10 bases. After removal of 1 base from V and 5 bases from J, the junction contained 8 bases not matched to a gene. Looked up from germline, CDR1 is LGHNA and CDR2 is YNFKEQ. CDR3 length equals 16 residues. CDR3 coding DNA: TGTGCCAGCAGCCAAGTAGGGACAGGGGTTAACCACGAGCAGTACTTC. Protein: CASSQVGTGVNHEQYF.